Listed here are 25 T cell receptor beta chains from one sample, sequenced in a study of blood T cell repertoires in COVID-19. TCRdb's table, derived via immunoSEQ multiplex PCR, lists solely in-frame clones and lacks some. Found here are about 260,000 clones, around nine tenths of them singletons; the top ten hold around 8.8%. Sequencing input: peripheral blood. These receptors were obtained from a man aged 40-49 years with active or convalescent COVID-19.

The chain joins TRBV7-9 to TRBJ1-1, with D hard to call. CDR3 size: 13 residues. Germline V gene lookup returns CDR1 SEHNR and CDR2 FQNEAQ (reference sequence). The V gene lost 1 base and the J gene lost 4 bases, with 7 bases spanning the gap. In DNA, the CDR3 is TGTGCCAGCAGCTTAGGGGCAACCACTGAAGCTTTCTTT. It is translated as CASSLGATTEAFF. The full variable domain, completed using reference TRBV7-9 and TRBJ1-1, is DTGVSQNPRHKITKRGQNVTFRCDPISEHNRLYWYRQTLGQGPEFLTYFQNEAQLEKSRLLSDRFSAERPKGSFSTLEIQRTEQGDSAMYLCASSLGATTEAFFGQGTRLTVV.

The chain carries TRBV3-1 (or the pseudogene TRBV3-2) and TRBJ1-2; D is unresolved. Germline CDR1 LGHDT, CDR2 YNNKEL (reference sequence). V gave up 0 bases and J gave up 6 bases, with 5 bases separating them. The CDR3 contains 12 residues. The CDR3 sequence is CASSQDSNGYTF. The CDR3 nucleotides are TGTGCCAGCAGCCAAGACAGTAATGGCTACACCTTC.

J is TRBJ2-7 and V is TRBV14; TRBD2 matches 8 bases. In germline, CDR1 is SGHDN, CDR2 FVKESK. J was trimmed by 3 bases and V by 6 bases; bases with no gene match: 10. The CDR3 sequence is 15 residues long. The CDR3 spells CASSGGGTGNYEQYF. CDR3 nucleotides: TGTGCCAGCAGTGGCGGGGGGACGGGAAACTACGAGCAGTACTTC.

This clone was recorded only once. The V call is TRBV27, the J call TRBJ2-1, with 8 positions matching TRBD1. The CDR3 is 15 residues long. V shed 1 base and J 9 bases; nucleotides not matched to a gene: 8. Germline CDR1 is MNHEY and CDR2 is SMNVEV (reference sequence). The CDR3 spells CASSLFRTGLSEQFF. The DNA for the CDR3 is TGTGCCAGCAGTTTATTCCGGACAGGGCTTAGTGAGCAGTTCTTC.

This clone appeared a single time. The chain employs TRBV20-1 and TRBJ2-7, with a tentative D call TRBD2 (6 bases). CDR1 is DFQATT, CDR2 SNEGSKA, per germline (reference sequence). The CDR3 contains 11 residues. V was shortened by 8 bases and J by 5 bases, with 13 bases between the two germline ends. For the CDR3, the DNA is TGCAGTACCAAGAGCGGGCACGAGCAGTACTTC. Translation: CSTKSGHEQYF.

The V gene is TRBV2, the J gene TRBJ2-1, with D possibly being TRBD2 (6 bases). The germline V gene has CDR1 SNHLY and CDR2 FYNNEI. The CDR3 has 14 amino acids. Trimming took off 6 bases at V and 8 bases at J, with 17 bases between the two ends. CDR3 bases: TGTGCCAGCAGCATCCTAGCGCCTGGTTATGAGCAGTTCTTC. As protein: CASSILAPGYEQFF.

The chain recombines TRBV19 with TRBJ2-5; 9 bases agree with TRBD1. In germline, CDR1 is LNHDA, CDR2 SQIVND (reference sequence). Trimming removed 5 bases from V and 6 bases from J; junction bases left unmatched: 10. The CDR3 extends over 15 amino acids. This chain's CDR3 is CASSPGQGTSKTQYF. CDR3 bases: TGTGCCAGTAGTCCGGGACAGGGTACATCAAAGACCCAGTACTTC.

This sequence joins TRBV5-4 and TRBJ2-2; TRBD1 matches 10 bases. The germline V gene has CDR1 SGHNT and CDR2 YYREEE (reference sequence). V lost 4 bases and J lost 7; bases outside the gene matches: 10. The CDR3 loop spans 16 amino acids. The CDR3 bases are TGTGCCAGCAGCCCGGACAGGGGGATTGGGGGCGGGGAGCTGTTTTTT. Residues: CASSPDRGIGGGELFF.

The J gene is TRBJ1-6, the V gene TRBV10-3; 8 bases match TRBD1. The germline V gene has CDR1 ENHRY and CDR2 SYGVKD. The CDR3 is 14 amino acids. V lost 10 bases to trimming and J lost 8 bases; unmatched junction nucleotides: 10. CDR3 loop: CATLKTGGDSPLHF. DNA of the CDR3: TGTGCCACTCTCAAAACAGGGGGGGATTCACCCCTCCACTTT.

This chain connects TRBV29-1 to TRBJ2-7; D possibly corresponds to TRBD1 (6 bases). The V end was cut by 3 bases, the J end by 0 bases, with 15 bases between. Germline values: CDR1 SQVTM, CDR2 ANQGSEA. There are 15 residues in the CDR3. As DNA, the CDR3 is TGCAGCGTTGAGACGGCAGGGGACCTCTCCTACGAGCAGTACTTC. Translated, it gives CSVETAGDLSYEQYF.

The chain carries TRBV10-3 and TRBJ1-1; D is unresolved. CDR3 length: 17 amino acids. Per the germline V gene, CDR1 is ENHRY and CDR2 is SYGVKD. Trimming cost V 2 bases and J 0 bases, with 16 bases left between them. Here the CDR3 DNA reads TGTGCCATCAGTGAGAGACCGGGTAGCGCCCTGAACACTGAAGCTTTCTTT. It yields the protein CAISERPGSALNTEAFF.

The chain joins TRBV28 to TRBJ2-2, with 7 bases fitting TRBD1. This CDR3 has 19 amino acids. The V gene end was trimmed by 4 bases and the J gene end by 1 base; junction bases not matched to a gene: 15. Germline V gene lookup returns CDR1 MDHEN and CDR2 SYDVKM. CDR3 nucleotide sequence: TGTGCCAGCAGTTCGCCACCGGGACAGAATGGTTGGAACACCGGGGAGCTGTTTTTT. Translation: CASSSPPGQNGWNTGELFF.

This chain joins TRBV6-6 and TRBJ1-6, with D possibly TRBD1 on 6 matching bases. Germline V gene sequence: CDR1 MNHNY, CDR2 SVGAGI (reference sequence). The CDR3 contains 16 residues. V gave up 0 bases and J gave up 5 bases, with 11 bases separating them. The CDR3 is CASSYSRGIDNSPLHF. The CDR3 bases are TGTGCCAGCAGTTACTCGAGGGGGATAGATAATTCACCCCTCCACTTT.

The rearrangement links TRBV18 to TRBJ1-4; possible D gene TRBD1, 5 bases. V shed 3 bases and J shed 4 bases, with 12 bases lying between them. This CDR3 is built from 15 residues. From germline, CDR1 is KGHSH and CDR2 LQKENI. In DNA, the CDR3 is TGTGCCAGCTCACCTCCAGCGGGGGATAATGAAAAACTGTTTTTT. Translating it yields CASSPPAGDNEKLFF. The full variable domain, completed using reference TRBV18 and TRBJ1-4, is NAGVMQNPRHLVRRRGQEARLRCSPMKGHSHVYWYRQLPEEGLKFMVYLQKENIIDESGMPKERFSAEFPKEGPSILRIQQVVRGDSAAYFCASSPPAGDNEKLFFGSGTQLSVL.

This clone was detected a few times. The chain recombines TRBV7-2 with TRBJ1-3; D uncertain. Trimming shortened V by 7 bases and J by 0 bases, and 13 bases separated the two germline ends. This CDR3 region has 15 residues. Per germline, CDR1 SGHTA and CDR2 FQGNSA. CDR3 nucleotides: TGTGCCAGCACCCTACAGATCAGCTCTGGAAACACCATATATTTT. This encodes CASTLQISSGNTIYF.

J is TRBJ2-3 and V is TRBV6-5, with D perhaps TRBD1 (5 bases). Trimming removed 8 bases from V and 6 bases from J, with 18 bases in between. The CDR3 is 14 amino acids. Germline V lookup: CDR1 MNHEY, CDR2 SVGAGI. In DNA form, the CDR3 reads TGTGCCAGCGGAGAACAGGTCCGTTCGGATACGCAGTATTTT. This gives the protein CASGEQVRSDTQYF.

The chain combines TRBV5-1 with TRBJ1-4, with 9 bases lining up with TRBD1. Germline V gives CDR1 SGHRS, CDR2 YFSETQ. The J segment lost 0 bases and the V segment lost 3 bases, leaving 3 bases of the junction unmatched. This CDR3 contains 16 residues. CDR3 bases: TGCGCCAGCAGCTCCGGACAGGGGACAACTAATGAAAAACTGTTTTTT. Its translation is CASSSGQGTTNEKLFF.

The chain joins TRBV29-1 to TRBJ2-7; 8 nucleotides match TRBD1. Germline V CDR1 and CDR2: SQVTM, ANQGSEA. The CDR3 has 14 amino acids. Losses at the gene ends were 1 base for V and 2 bases for J; bases not matched to a gene: 4. The CDR3 DNA sequence: TGCAGCGTTGAAGCTCAGGGGGCTCCCTACGAGCAGTACTTC. It is translated as CSVEAQGAPYEQYF.

The chain joins TRBV5-6 to TRBJ2-5; the match to TRBD1 covers 7 bases. This CDR3 is built from 13 residues. After removal of 4 bases from V and 3 bases from J, the junction contained 3 bases not matched to a gene. Germline V gives CDR1 SGHDT, CDR2 YYEEEE. CDR3 sequence (DNA): TGTGCCAGCAGCCCAGGGACAGAAGAGACCCAGTACTTC. Its protein is CASSPGTEETQYF.

This chain connects TRBV19 to TRBJ2-4; 10 bases are a match to TRBD1. The CDR3 is 15 residues long. Trimming took 5 bases from V and 6 from J; bases not matched to a gene: 7. The germline V gene has CDR1 LNHDA and CDR2 SQIVND (reference sequence). CDR3 in DNA: TGTGCCAGTAGTTATCGACAGGGGGCTCGAAACATTCAGTACTTC. Translating gives CASSYRQGARNIQYF.

The chain joins TRBV10-1 to TRBJ2-2; D might be TRBD1 (6 bases). CDR3 length equals 12 residues. Looked up from germline, CDR1 is WNHNN and CDR2 is SYGVQD (reference sequence). CDR3 sequence (DNA): TGCGCGGCAGGGGTGGCTCCCGGGGAGCTGTTTTTT. Translation: CAAGVAPGELFF.

The CDR3 sequence: CASSPNRKGNYGYTF. CDR3 nucleotide sequence: TGTGCCAGCAGCCCCAACAGGAAGGGGAACTATGGCTACACCTTC. The chain links TRBV16 to TRBJ1-2, with D possibly TRBD1 on 5 matching bases. V was cut by 4 bases and J by 2 bases, with 14 bases left in between. The CDR3 covers 15 residues. From germline, CDR1 is KGHSY and CDR2 FQNENV.

V gene TRBV14 combines with J gene TRBJ2-3, with a tentative D call TRBD2 (6 bases). Germline V gives CDR1 SGHDN, CDR2 FVKESK. CDR3 size: 13 residues. Trimming pared 4 bases from V and 11 bases from J, leaving 16 bases between. CDR3 in DNA: TGTGCCAGCAGCCTCGAACCGGGGGTTCTGCAGTATTTT. Protein sequence: CASSLEPGVLQYF.

The CDR3 loop is CASSRGQGNTGELFF. The CDR3 nucleotides read TGTGCCAGCAGCCGCGGACAGGGTAACACCGGGGAGCTGTTTTTT. The gene calls are TRBV5-4 and TRBJ2-2; 8 bases are shared with TRBD1. The CDR3 has 15 amino acids. The germline V gene encodes CDR1 SGHNT and CDR2 YYREEE (reference sequence). Trimming at V came to 4 bases and at J to 2 bases, leaving 4 bases not matched to a gene.

This chain connects TRBV30 to TRBJ1-1, with 7 bases matching TRBD1. The CDR3 sequence is 12 residues long. Germline assignment: CDR1 GTSNPN and CDR2 SVGIG (reference sequence). J gave up 9 bases and V 2 bases, and 6 bases lay outside the gene matches. The CDR3 region is CAWSPGQQKAFF. The CDR3 region has the DNA TGTGCCTGGAGTCCGGGACAGCAAAAAGCTTTCTTT.